Listed here are 15 T cell receptor beta chains from one sample, sequenced in a study of T cells in Graves' hyperthyroidism and ophthalmopathy (dated by TCRdb to the late 2010s). The protocol used for the library was multiplex PCR. Sequencer: Illumina HiSeq 2000. Amplification of TCR beta CDR3 regions was carried out from RNA transcripts. A first-round RT-PCR of the TCR CDR3 used the HTBI primer set with the Qiagen OneStep RT-PCR kit. The raw public reads went through TCRdb reprocessing: fastp at Q25, MiXCR clone calling, in-frame beta chains kept. Each entry is one CDR3 protein sequence, shown with its most common DNA and genes. The sample yields almost 500,000 distinct CDR3 sequences; 22% were counted once. Approximately 49% of the sample is in the top ten clones. Input material: blood. Every receptor here comes from a woman in her 70s with Graves' ophthalmopathy.

This clonotype occurred a few times. This chain joins TRBV20-1 and TRBJ2-1; the match to TRBD2 covers 10 bases. The trim removed 6 bases at V and 8 bases at J, leaving 10 bases unmatched. CDR1 DFQATT and CDR2 SNEGSKA come from the germline V gene (reference sequence). The CDR3 is 14 amino acids. The CDR3 region is CSALALAGDYEQFF. DNA for the CDR3: TGCAGTGCCCTAGCTCTAGCGGGAGACTATGAGCAGTTCTTC.

In DNA form, the CDR3 reads TGCGCCAGCAGGGAGACAGGGGTCGAGCAGTACTTC. Its protein product is CASRETGVEQYF. V gene TRBV5-1 combines with J gene TRBJ2-7; TRBD1 aligns across 8 bases. Germline-derived CDR1 and CDR2 are SGHRS and YFSETQ. This CDR3 is 12 amino acids long. V lost 5 bases and J lost 6; bases outside the gene matches: 4.

This clonotype has just a few counts. This rearrangement joins TRBV29-1 to TRBJ1-2, with TRBD1 matching over 9 bases. CDR1 is SQVTM, CDR2 ANQGSEA, per germline. The V gene end was trimmed by 7 bases and the J gene end by 7 bases; junction bases not matched to a gene: 13. The CDR3 is made up of 14 amino acids. For the CDR3, the DNA is TGCAGCGCCTGGGACAGGGTGTCGTCTAGTGGCTACACCTTC. The encoded protein is CSAWDRVSSSGYTF.

For the CDR3, the DNA is TGCAGCGTTGAAGATCCGGCGGGCGGCGAGCAGTACTTC. Its translation is CSVEDPAGGEQYF. The chain uses TRBV29-1 and TRBJ2-7, with a possible D match to TRBD2 (5 bases). Between the trimmed V and J ends, which lost 0 bases and 6 bases, there was a span of 12 bases. The CDR3 spans 13 residues. The germline V gene has CDR1 SQVTM and CDR2 ANQGSEA.

This clonotype came up a few times. In DNA, the CDR3 is TGTGCCAGCAGTACCAGGGTTCCCCCGTCCTACGAGCAGTACTTC. It translates to CASSTRVPPSYEQYF. The V gene is TRBV6-1, the J gene TRBJ2-7, with D possibly being TRBD1 (5 bases). Germline CDR1 MNHNS, CDR2 SASEGT. This CDR3 is built from 15 residues. Trimming removed 5 bases at V and 1 base at J, with 15 bases between.

This chain uses TRBV11-3 with TRBJ2-7; no reliable D call. The V end lost 2 bases, the J end lost 3 bases, and 8 bases lay between the germline ends. CDR1 is SGHNT, CDR2 YENEEA, per germline. The CDR3 covers 13 residues. CDR3 loop: CASSLFPGYEQYF. CDR3 sequence (DNA): TGTGCCAGCAGCTTATTCCCCGGCTACGAGCAGTACTTC.

This clonotype was seen repeatedly, ten times or more. The J gene is TRBJ2-5, the V gene TRBV28, with 7 bases identical to TRBD1. Trimming cost V 6 bases and J 5 bases; bases outside gene matches: 15. From germline, CDR1 is MDHEN and CDR2 SYDVKM. This CDR3 contains 16 residues. The CDR3, as DNA: TGTGCCAGCAGCTCCCAAGGGGGCCCGGGTCTCGAGACCCAGTACTTC. Amino acids: CASSSQGGPGLETQYF.

This clonotype was seen at least ten times. The V call is TRBV20-1, the J call TRBJ1-5, with TRBD1 matching over 9 bases. Unmatched junction bases numbered 5, after V lost 1 base and J lost 7 bases. The V gene's germline CDR1 is DFQATT and CDR2 SNEGSKA (reference sequence). This CDR3 has 14 amino acids. CDR3 sequence (DNA): TGCAGTGCTAGAGGCCGGGACAGGGAACAGCCCCAGCATTTT. As protein: CSARGRDREQPQHF.

This clonotype was seen more than once but under ten times. The gene calls are TRBV20-1 and TRBJ2-1; 7 bases agree with TRBD2. Germline CDR1 is DFQATT and CDR2 is SNEGSKA (reference sequence). This CDR3 is 13 amino acids long. J lost 0 bases, V lost 5 bases, and 1 base had no gene match. The CDR3 here is CSARDYSYNEQFF. Written as DNA, the CDR3 is TGCAGTGCTCGGGACTACTCCTACAATGAGCAGTTCTTC.

This clonotype was observed a few times. The chain uses TRBV6-2 or TRBV6-3 and TRBJ2-2; D is possibly TRBD1 (6 bases). The germline V gene has CDR1 MNHEY and CDR2 SVGEGT. V was shortened by 0 bases and J by 0 bases, with 17 bases between the two germline ends. This CDR3 contains 19 residues. CDR3 sequence (DNA): TGTGCCAGCAGTTACTCGCGCGGGTTCCGGACAGCGAACACCGGGGAGCTGTTTTTT. Amino acids: CASSYSRGFRTANTGELFF.

In this sample, this clonotype turned up many times. The chain carries TRBV6-1 and TRBJ2-7; D tentatively fits TRBD1 or TRBD2 (6 bases each). Germline values: CDR1 MNHNS, CDR2 SASEGT. V was shortened by 5 bases and J by 4 bases, with 15 bases between the two germline ends. The CDR3 is made up of 14 amino acids. CDR3 in amino acids: CASSFGGGKYEQYF. CDR3 sequence (DNA): TGTGCCAGCAGTTTCGGGGGCGGAAAGTACGAGCAGTACTTC.

This clonotype showed up just a few times. This sequence joins TRBV7-9 and TRBJ2-7, with 9 bases identical to TRBD1. Germline V CDR1 and CDR2: SEHNR, FQNEAQ (reference sequence). The V and J ends lost 10 bases and 0 bases, in that order; junction bases with no gene match: 4. CDR3 length: 13 amino acids. The CDR3 here is CATAGQGSYEQYF. The DNA for the CDR3 is TGTGCCACTGCGGGACAGGGCTCCTACGAGCAGTACTTC.

The V and J genes are TRBV19 and TRBJ1-2, with TRBD1 matching 8 bases. The CDR3 consists of 15 residues. The V gene's germline CDR1 is LNHDA and CDR2 SQIVND (reference sequence). J lost 4 bases, V lost 4 bases, and 8 bases had no gene match. CDR3 amino acids: CASSTSGTGPYGYTF. The DNA of the CDR3 is TGTGCCAGTAGTACCTCCGGGACAGGACCCTATGGCTACACCTTC.

This clonotype has a handful of counts. V and J are TRBV7-2 and TRBJ1-5; the D is unclear. This CDR3 contains 14 residues. V dropped 5 bases and J dropped 0 bases, with 8 bases sitting between them. Germline V gene data show CDR1 as SGHTA and CDR2 as FQGNSA. CDR3: CASSVGFSNQPQHF. CDR3 DNA: TGTGCCAGCAGCGTGGGATTTAGCAATCAGCCCCAGCATTTT.

The gene calls are TRBV27 and TRBJ2-1; D remains ambiguous. The CDR3 covers 13 residues. CDR1 and CDR2 (germline): MNHEY, SMNVEV (reference sequence). The germline V and J ends were trimmed by 3 bases and 10 bases, with 13 bases remaining between them. The CDR3 nucleotides read TGTGCCAGCAGTTTTTCCCGGCGCCGGGAGCAGTTCTTC. Translation gives CASSFSRRREQFF.